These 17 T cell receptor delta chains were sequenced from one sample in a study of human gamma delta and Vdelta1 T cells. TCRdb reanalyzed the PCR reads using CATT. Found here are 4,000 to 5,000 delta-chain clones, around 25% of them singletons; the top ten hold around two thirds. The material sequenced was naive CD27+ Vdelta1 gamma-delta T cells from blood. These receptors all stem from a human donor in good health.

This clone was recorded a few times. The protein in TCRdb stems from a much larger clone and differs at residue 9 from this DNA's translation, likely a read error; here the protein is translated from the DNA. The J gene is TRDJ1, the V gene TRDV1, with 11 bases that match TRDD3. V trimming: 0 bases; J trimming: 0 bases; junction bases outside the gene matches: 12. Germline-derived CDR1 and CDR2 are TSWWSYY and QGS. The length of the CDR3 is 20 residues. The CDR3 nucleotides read TGTGCTCTTGGGGAACTAACGACTTCGTACTGGGGGATATACACCGATAAACTCATCTTT. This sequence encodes CALGELTTSYWGIYTDKLIF.

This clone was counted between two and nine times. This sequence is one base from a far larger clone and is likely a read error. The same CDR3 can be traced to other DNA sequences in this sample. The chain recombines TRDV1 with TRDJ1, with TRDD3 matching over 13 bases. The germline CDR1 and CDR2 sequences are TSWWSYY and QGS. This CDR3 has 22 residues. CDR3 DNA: TGTGCTCTTGGGGAACTTCCCCTCCCTGCCCTACTGGGGGATACGCGATCCGACAAACTCATCTTT. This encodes CALGELPLPALLGDTRSDKLIF.

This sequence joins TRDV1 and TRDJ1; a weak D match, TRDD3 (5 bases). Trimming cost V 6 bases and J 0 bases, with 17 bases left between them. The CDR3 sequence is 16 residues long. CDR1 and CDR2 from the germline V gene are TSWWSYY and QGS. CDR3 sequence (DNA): TGTGCTCTTGGCCCGGGGGTCTCCCTAGACACCGATAAACTCATCTTT. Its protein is CALGPGVSLDTDKLIF.

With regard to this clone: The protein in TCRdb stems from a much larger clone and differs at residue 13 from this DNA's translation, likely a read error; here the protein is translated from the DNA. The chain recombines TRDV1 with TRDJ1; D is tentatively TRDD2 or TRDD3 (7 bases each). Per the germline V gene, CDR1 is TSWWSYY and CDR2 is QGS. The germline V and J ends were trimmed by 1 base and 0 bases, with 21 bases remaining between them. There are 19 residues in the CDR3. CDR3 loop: CALGEPFLRGILDTDKLIF. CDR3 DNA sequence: TGTGCTCTTGGGGAACCTTTCCTACGAGGGATACTAGACACCGATAAACTCATCTTT.

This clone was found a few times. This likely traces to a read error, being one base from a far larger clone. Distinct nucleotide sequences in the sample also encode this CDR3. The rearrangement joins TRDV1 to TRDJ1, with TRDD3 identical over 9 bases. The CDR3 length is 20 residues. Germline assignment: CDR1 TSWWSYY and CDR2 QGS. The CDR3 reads CALGAPTLKYWGRYTDKLIF. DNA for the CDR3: TGTGCTCTTGGGGCCCCCACTCTCAAGTACTGGGGGAGGTACACTGATAAACTCATCTTT.

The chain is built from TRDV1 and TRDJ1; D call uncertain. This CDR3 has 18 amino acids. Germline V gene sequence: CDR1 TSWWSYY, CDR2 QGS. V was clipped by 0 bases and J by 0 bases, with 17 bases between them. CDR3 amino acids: CALGELIPQLPYTDKLIF. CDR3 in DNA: TGTGCTCTTGGGGAACTTATCCCTCAACTCCCGTACACCGATAAACTCATCTTT.

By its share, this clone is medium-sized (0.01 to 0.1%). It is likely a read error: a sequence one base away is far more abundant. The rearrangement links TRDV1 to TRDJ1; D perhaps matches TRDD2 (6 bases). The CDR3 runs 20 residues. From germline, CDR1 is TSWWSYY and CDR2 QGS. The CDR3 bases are TGTGCTCCTGGGCCCTTTAAAGGTCCCTTCCCTGGTACGTACACCGATAAACTCATCTTT. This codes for CAPGPFKGPFPGTYTDKLIF.

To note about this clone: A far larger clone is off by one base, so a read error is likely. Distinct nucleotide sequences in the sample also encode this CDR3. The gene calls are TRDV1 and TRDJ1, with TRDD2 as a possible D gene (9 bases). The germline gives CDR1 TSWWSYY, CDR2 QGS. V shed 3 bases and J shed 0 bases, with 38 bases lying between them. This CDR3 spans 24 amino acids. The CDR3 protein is CALGDLPRPSYRWGIHYYTDKLIF. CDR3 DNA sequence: TGTGCTCTTGGGGATCTCCCACGCCCTTCCTACAGGTGGGGGATTCACTATTACACCGATAAACTCATCTTT.

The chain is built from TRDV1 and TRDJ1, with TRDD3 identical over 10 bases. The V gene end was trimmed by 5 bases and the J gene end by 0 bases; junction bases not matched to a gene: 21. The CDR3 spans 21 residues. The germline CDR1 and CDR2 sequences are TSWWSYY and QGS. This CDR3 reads CALGPLGPRGIRAQYTDKLIF. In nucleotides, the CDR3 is TGTGCTCTTGGGCCTCTGGGGCCTAGGGGGATACGCGCGCAGTACACCGATAAACTCATCTTT.

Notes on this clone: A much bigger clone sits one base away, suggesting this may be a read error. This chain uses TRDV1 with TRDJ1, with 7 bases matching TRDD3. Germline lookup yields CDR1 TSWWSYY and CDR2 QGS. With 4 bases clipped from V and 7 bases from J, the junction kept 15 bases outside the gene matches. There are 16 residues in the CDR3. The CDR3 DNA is TGTGCTCTTGGGGGGCACTACGCGTACTGGGGAGGTAAACTCATCTTT. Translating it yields CALGGHYAYWGGKLIF.

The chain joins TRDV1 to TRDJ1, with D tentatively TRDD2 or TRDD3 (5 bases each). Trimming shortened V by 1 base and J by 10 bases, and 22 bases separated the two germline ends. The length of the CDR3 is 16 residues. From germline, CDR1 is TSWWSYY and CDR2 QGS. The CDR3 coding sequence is TGTGCTCTTGGGGAACCGGTCCTATCGGGGAGGAAGGGACTCATCTTT. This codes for CALGEPVLSGRKGLIF.

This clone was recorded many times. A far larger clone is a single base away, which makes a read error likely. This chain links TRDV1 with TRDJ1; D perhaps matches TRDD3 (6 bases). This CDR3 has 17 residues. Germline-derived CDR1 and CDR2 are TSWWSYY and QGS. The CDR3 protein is CAPGERWRNMIADKLIF. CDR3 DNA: TGTGCTCCTGGGGAACGCTGGCGAAACATGATAGCCGATAAACTCATCTTT.

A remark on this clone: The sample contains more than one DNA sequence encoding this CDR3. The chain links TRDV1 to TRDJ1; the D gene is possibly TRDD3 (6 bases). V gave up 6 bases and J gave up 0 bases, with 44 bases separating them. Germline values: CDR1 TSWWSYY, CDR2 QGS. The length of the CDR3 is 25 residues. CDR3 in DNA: TGTGCTCTTGGAGCCCATCCATCGCGCTTTAGGGTCGACTACTGGGTGATACGTTACACCGATAAACTCATCTTT. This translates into CALGAHPSRFRVDYWVIRYTDKLIF.

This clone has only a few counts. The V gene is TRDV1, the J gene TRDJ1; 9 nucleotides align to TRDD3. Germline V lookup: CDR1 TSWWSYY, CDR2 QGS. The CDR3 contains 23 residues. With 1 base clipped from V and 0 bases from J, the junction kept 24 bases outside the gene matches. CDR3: CALGEPPLPGGYPSPTYTDKLIF. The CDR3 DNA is TGTGCTCTTGGGGAACCACCCTTGCCCGGGGGATACCCTTCCCCTACGTACACCGATAAACTCATCTTT.

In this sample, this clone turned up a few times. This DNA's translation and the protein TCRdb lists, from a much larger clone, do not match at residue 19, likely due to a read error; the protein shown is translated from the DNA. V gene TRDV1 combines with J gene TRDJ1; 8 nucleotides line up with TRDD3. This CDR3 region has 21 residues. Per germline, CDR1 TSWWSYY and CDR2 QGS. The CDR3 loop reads CALGELSPYWGSPSYTDKPIF. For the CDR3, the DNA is TGTGCTCTTGGGGAATTGTCCCCGTACTGGGGGTCCCCCTCGTACACCGATAAACCCATCTTT.

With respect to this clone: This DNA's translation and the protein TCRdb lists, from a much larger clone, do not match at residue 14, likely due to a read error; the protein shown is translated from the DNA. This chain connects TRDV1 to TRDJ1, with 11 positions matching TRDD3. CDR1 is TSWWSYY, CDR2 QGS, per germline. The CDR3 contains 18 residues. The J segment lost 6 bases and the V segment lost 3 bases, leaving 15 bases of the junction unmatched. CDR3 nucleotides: TGTGCTCTTGGGGAGCAATGGTTACTGGGGGATAACGCCAATAAACTCATCTTT. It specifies CALGEQWLLGDNANKLIF.

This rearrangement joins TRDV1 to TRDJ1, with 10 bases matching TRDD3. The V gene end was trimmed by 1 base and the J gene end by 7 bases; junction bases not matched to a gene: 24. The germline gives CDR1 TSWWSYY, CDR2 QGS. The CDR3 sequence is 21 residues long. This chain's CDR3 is CALGERYRRGGYFLGLGKLIF. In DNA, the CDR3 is TGTGCTCTTGGGGAACGTTATAGACGTGGGGGATACTTTTTGGGGTTGGGTAAACTCATCTTT.